This T cell receptor beta chain was captured by sequencing in a study of blood T cell repertoires in COVID-19. The overall study: PBMCs, B-cell-depleted T cells, or T cells were the source of the cDNA or gDNA that made up the material.

Residents of about two dozen US areas, aged about 18 to 100 years, made up the participants. TCRdb's copy holds only in-frame clones and misses some; the assay was immunoSEQ multiplex PCR. In the table there are some 260,000 clones, more than 75% of which are singletons. V lost 0 bases to trimming and J lost 5 bases, with 20 bases between them. The germline gives CDR1 MRHNA, CDR2 SNTAGT. There are 17 residues in the CDR3. The V gene is TRBV6-4, the J gene TRBJ2-7; TRBD1 might be the D (7 bases). Sequencing was carried out using PBMCs or T cells enriched from blood (not recorded which). The receptor was derived from a man aged 35-49 years who had recovered from COVID-19. The CDR3 sequence is CASSDSAGQLPQDEQYF. The CDR3 region has the DNA TGTGCCAGCAGTGACTCGGCGGGACAGCTCCCTCAGGACGAGCAGTACTTC.